This entry describes one T cell receptor beta chain. Antigen: not known. The donors comprised healthy bone marrow donors. These donors counted as nominally healthy when sampled, but unrecorded immune exposures were likely. The primer mix had 60 Vbeta and 13 Jbeta primers. The authors' processing: Counted up in a later analysis, unique TCR beta chains came to some 72 million, with around 12 million shared. Using immunoSEQ multiplex PCR, the repertoire was profiled, and TCRdb retains in-frame clones only, with some absent. V and J calls plus clone size are reproduced from that table; the DNA served to infer D and trimming. The sample lists approximately 37,000 clones, roughly 82% occurring once. V was shortened by 1 base and J by 7 bases, with 17 bases between the two germline ends. Germline V gene lookup returns CDR1 LGHNA and CDR2 YSLEER. This CDR3 is built from 16 residues. This specimen belongs to a study of cytomegalovirus exposure and HLA in healthy donors.

Study-level points and caveats: What was likely a sequencing artifact was a cluster of highly shared sequence variants.

V is TRBV4-3 and J is TRBJ2-1; maybe TRBD1 (5 bases). The sample taken for sequencing was PBMCs. The receptor's source is a woman aged 18-35 years in good health and CMV-seropositive. This chain's CDR3 is CASSQGTISRTNEQFF. The CDR3 DNA sequence: TGCGCCAGCAGCCAAGGGACAATCTCGAGAACGAATGAGCAGTTCTTC.